This T cell receptor beta chain originates from a study of cytomegalovirus exposure and HLA in healthy donors. Worth noting for this clone: The target antigen is unknown.

Each donor's status was that of a healthy bone marrow donor. Findings of the study overall: Indistinguishable V segments, including TRBV6-2 and TRBV6-3, were excluded. In a later analysis, the majority of CMV-associated beta chains seemingly showed HLA restriction. The authors judged a highly shared variant cluster likely a sequencing artifact.

PCR primers comprised 60 Vbeta and 13 Jbeta primers. The method was immunoSEQ multiplex PCR; TCRdb's version includes in-frame clones alone and lacks a portion of them. The sample records about 180,000 clones, around 74% being singletons. Germline assignment: CDR1 MGHRA and CDR2 YSYEKL. The CDR3 spans 15 residues. Trimming took off 3 bases at V and 8 bases at J, with 14 bases between the two ends. Sample: PBMCs. This receptor was taken from a male donor in good health and CMV-seronegative. V usage is TRBV4-1 and J usage is TRBJ1-6, with D possibly matching TRBD1 (6 bases). CDR3 in amino acids: CASSQGAINHSPLHF. Written as DNA, the CDR3 is TGCGCCAGCAGCCAGGGGGCGATTAACCATTCACCCCTCCACTTT.